A selection of T cell receptor beta chains follows, all from one sample in a study of neurological immune-mediated disorders. TCRdb used MiXCR to reprocess the 5' RACE reads, holding one entry per CDR3 protein. In the table there are about 62,000 distinct CDR3 sequences, 4% to 6% of which are singletons. Source material: PBMCs. These receptors came from a woman aged 45-65 years with multiple sclerosis. Both conserved end residues are part of each CDR3. D genes are given only for firm matches. Expanded clones are given a class, and other clones once, few, many or no size at all.

clone_size cdr3_length j_call d_call v_call cdr3_aa cdr3_nt
many 15 TRBJ1-1 TRBD1 TRBV5-5 CASSRGQVQNTEAFF TGTGCCAGCAGCCGCGGACAGGTCCAGAACACTGAAGCTTTCTTT
many 17 TRBJ2-7 TRBD1 TRBV7-2 CASSPGTGLIKLYEQYF TGTGCCAGCAGTCCCGGGACAGGGCTAATTAAACTCTACGAGCAGTACTTC
many 12 TRBJ2-5 - TRBV4-1 CASSQDSGTQYF TGCGCCAGCAGCCAAGATTCAGGGACCCAGTACTTC
many 13 TRBJ1-6 - TRBV7-2 CASSKGRNSPLHF TGTGCCAGCAGCAAGGGCAGGAACTCACCCCTCCACTTT
- 13 TRBJ2-3 - TRBV24-1 CATGGKITDTQYF TGTGCCACCGGGGGAAAGATCACAGATACGCAGTATTTT
many 16 TRBJ2-1 TRBD2 TRBV5-1 CASRPRTSGENNEQFF TGCGCCAGCAGGCCCCGGACTAGCGGGGAAAACAATGAGCAGTTCTTC
many 16 TRBJ2-3 - TRBV11-1 CASSSRTAENTDTQYF TGTGCCAGCAGCTCCCGTACCGCCGAGAACACAGATACGCAGTATTTT
- 14 TRBJ2-2 - TRBV6-5 CASRDSPNTGELFF TGTGCCAGCAGGGACAGTCCTAACACCGGGGAGCTGTTTTTT
many 13 TRBJ1-6 - TRBV20-1 CSASPVGGSPLHF TGCAGTGCTAGTCCTGTAGGGGGTTCACCCCTCCACTTT
many 14 TRBJ2-5 - TRBV5-1 CASGGSTGQETQYF TGCGCCAGCGGTGGTTCCACAGGGCAAGAGACCCAGTACTTC
many 15 TRBJ2-3 - TRBV7-3 CASSLRGQRRDTQYF TGTGCCAGCAGCTTAAGGGGCCAGAGACGAGATACGCAGTATTTT
few 13 TRBJ1-5 - TRBV6-6 CASSSIPNQPQHF TGTGCCAGCAGTTCCATACCGAATCAGCCCCAGCATTTT
many 13 TRBJ1-5 - TRBV11-2 CASSLVEDQPQNF TGTGCCAGCAGCTTAGTGGAGGATCAGCCCCAGAATTTT
medium-sized 13 TRBJ2-7 - TRBV20-1 CSAGESRGYEQYF TGCAGTGCTGGGGAGTCCAGGGGCTACGAGCAGTACTTC
many 13 TRBJ1-3 - TRBV29-1 CSVMVISGNTIYF TGCAGCGTTATGGTAATCTCTGGAAACACCATATATTTT
few 13 TRBJ1-5 - TRBV6-5 CASSYSGNQPQNF TGTGCCAGCAGTTACTCGGGCAATCAGCCCCAGAATTTT
many 14 TRBJ1-6 TRBD1 TRBV12-3/TRBV12-4 CASTLGTANSPLHF TGTGCCAGCACCCTCGGGACAGCTAATTCACCCCTCCACTTT
many 16 TRBJ2-1 TRBD2 TRBV5-5 CASSLRTSGGSTEQFF TGTGCCAGCAGCTTGAGAACTAGCGGGGGGAGCACTGAGCAGTTCTTC
few 13 TRBJ1-5 - TRBV2 CASRRVSNQPQNF TGTGCCAGCAGGCGTGTTAGCAATCAGCCCCAGAATTTT
many 16 TRBJ2-5 TRBD2 TRBV4-3 CASSQVVAGGSQTQYF TGCGCCAGCAGCCAAGTTGTAGCGGGGGGCTCACAGACCCAGTACTTC
few 15 TRBJ2-6 - TRBV9 CASSPPGSGAKVLTF TGTGCCAGCAGCCCTCCAGGGTCTGGGGCCAAAGTCCTGACTTTC
many 17 TRBJ2-3 TRBD2 TRBV13 CASSLRSLAGATDTQYF TGTGCCAGCAGCTTACGTTCCCTAGCGGGGGCGACAGATACGCAGTATTTT
many 16 TRBJ1-6 - TRBV20-1 CSARGSGASYNSPLHF TGCAGTGCTAGAGGGTCGGGCGCCTCCTATAATTCACCCCTCCACTTT
many 17 TRBJ2-3 TRBD2 TRBV7-2 CASSLIRSGGGRDTQYF TGTGCCAGCAGCTTGATCCGTAGCGGGGGGGGCAGAGATACGCAGTATTTT
many 13 TRBJ2-2 - TRBV20-1 CSASGAVTGELFF TGCAGTGCCTCTGGGGCGGTTACCGGGGAGCTGTTTTTT
many 16 TRBJ2-3 - TRBV9 CASSVGWGRGGDTQYF TGTGCCAGCAGCGTAGGATGGGGGCGCGGTGGAGATACGCAGTATTTT
many 14 TRBJ2-2 - TRBV6-1 CASSGRDPQGELFF TGTGCCAGCAGTGGGCGGGACCCTCAGGGGGAGCTGTTTTTT
many 16 TRBJ2-5 - TRBV12-3/TRBV12-4 CASQNHGPAGSETQYF TGTGCCAGTCAGAACCACGGACCGGCCGGGTCAGAGACCCAGTACTTC
many 12 TRBJ2-1 - TRBV5-1 CASSAGVNEQFF TGCGCCAGCAGCGCAGGGGTAAATGAGCAGTTCTTC
- 15 TRBJ2-2 - TRBV7-2 CASSLASGKWGELFF TGTGCCAGCAGCTTAGCCTCGGGGAAATGGGGGGAGCTGTTTTTT
many 16 TRBJ2-5 - TRBV6-5 CASSNLMRGPQETQYF TGTGCCAGCAGTAACCTCATGCGGGGACCTCAAGAGACCCAGTACTTC
many 13 TRBJ2-2 - TRBV6-2/TRBV6-3 CASSLLNTGELFF TGTGCCAGCAGCCTACTGAACACCGGGGAGCTGTTTTTT
many 14 TRBJ2-5 TRBD1 TRBV7-9 CASSASGGRETQYF TGTGCCAGCAGCGCATCAGGGGGCCGGGAGACCCAGTACTTC
many 17 TRBJ2-3 TRBD2 TRBV7-2 CASSARSSGGVGDTQYF TGTGCCAGCAGCGCCCGCTCTAGCGGGGGGGTAGGAGATACGCAGTATTTT
many 17 TRBJ2-3 TRBD2 TRBV10-3 CAISETLAGGYTDTQYF TGTGCCATCAGTGAGACCCTAGCGGGGGGGTACACAGATACGCAGTATTTT
many 14 TRBJ1-4 - TRBV5-1 CASSRLGNNEKLFF TGCGCCAGCAGTCGTCTGGGAAATAATGAAAAACTGTTTTTT
many 16 TRBJ2-1 TRBD2 TRBV6-2/TRBV6-3 CASSMRGGAGDNEQFF TGTGCCAGCAGTATGCGCGGGGGGGCCGGGGATAATGAGCAGTTCTTC
many 15 TRBJ1-4 TRBD1 TRBV7-3 CASSLMRGQGSKLFF TGTGCCAGCAGCTTAATGAGGGGACAGGGATCAAAACTGTTTTTT
many 12 TRBJ2-5 - TRBV5-1 CASSLDRETQYF TGCGCCAGCAGCTTGGACCGGGAGACCCAGTACTTC
- 13 TRBJ1-6 - TRBV9 CASSSEGSSPLNF TGTGCCAGCAGCTCAGAAGGTTCTTCACCCCTCAACTTT
many 13 TRBJ2-7 - TRBV7-2 CASSLTPLDEQYF TGTGCCAGCAGCTTAACCCCCCTAGACGAGCAGTACTTC
many 12 TRBJ1-1 - TRBV20-1 CSARAGDTEAFF TGCAGTGCTAGAGCAGGAGACACTGAAGCTTTCTTT
many 12 TRBJ2-5 - TRBV6-5 CASSYSQETQYF TGTGCCAGCAGTTACTCCCAAGAGACCCAGTACTTC
many 14 TRBJ1-6 - TRBV12-3/TRBV12-4 CASRLEGPGSPLHF TGTGCCAGCCGGTTGGAGGGTCCGGGATCACCCCTCCACTTT
many 15 TRBJ2-1 - TRBV3-1 CASRPSGTPYNEQFF TGTGCCAGCAGACCCAGCGGCACCCCCTACAATGAGCAGTTCTTC
- 13 TRBJ2-3 - TRBV20-1 CSASDVSTDTQYF TGCAGTGCTAGTGATGTGAGCACAGACACGCAGTATTTT
many 15 TRBJ2-5 - TRBV5-1 CASSLAQGGVETQYF TGCGCCAGCAGCTTGGCTCAGGGAGGCGTGGAGACCCAGTACTTC
- 13 TRBJ1-6 - TRBV5-1 CASSLQYNSPLHF TGCGCCAGCAGCTTGCAGTATAATTCACCCCTCCACTTT
many 15 TRBJ2-2 - TRBV6-2/TRBV6-3 CASSYTIVNTGELFF TGTGCCAGCAGTTATACGATTGTGAACACCGGGGAGCTGTTTTTT
many 15 TRBJ2-1 - TRBV5-5 CASSLVGQDGHEQFF TGTGCCAGCAGCTTGGTGGGACAAGATGGGCATGAGCAGTTCTTC
- 13 TRBJ2-5 - TRBV4-2 CASSQEGLETQYF TGTGCCAGCAGCCAAGAAGGGTTGGAGACCCAGTACTTC
- 16 TRBJ2-5 - TRBV5-1 CASSLAGNREMETQYF TGCGCCAGCAGCTTGGCCGGTAACAGGGAGATGGAGACCCAGTACTTC
many 15 TRBJ1-2 - TRBV5-1 CASSLETGRAYGYTF TGCGCCAGCAGCTTGGAGACAGGAAGGGCCTATGGCTACACCTTC
- 15 TRBJ2-5 - TRBV5-6 CASSPDREIGETQYF TGTGCCAGCAGCCCTGACCGGGAGATTGGGGAGACCCAGTACTTC
medium-sized 13 TRBJ2-7 TRBD1 TRBV18 CASSPTGSIEQYF TGTGCCAGCTCACCGACAGGGTCGATCGAGCAGTACTTC
many 14 TRBJ1-1 - TRBV5-1 CASSLSRGGSEAFF TGCGCCAGCAGCTTGTCAAGGGGCGGGTCTGAAGCTTTCTTT
- 14 TRBJ2-1 - TRBV2 CASSVEDFITEQFF TGTGCCAGCAGTGTAGAGGACTTCATTACTGAGCAGTTCTTC
many 14 TRBJ1-1 - TRBV6-5 CASSYSKWGGGAFF TGTGCCAGCAGTTACTCGAAATGGGGTGGGGGAGCTTTCTTT
few 14 TRBJ2-7 - TRBV7-7 CASSLSPGAYEQYF TGTGCTAGCAGCTTATCCCCCGGGGCCTACGAGCAGTACTTC
many 12 TRBJ2-3 - TRBV3-1 CASSRIEDTQYF TGTGCCAGCAGCCGAATTGAAGATACGCAGTATTTT